This T cell receptor (beta chain) was identified in a study of T cell responses to AZD1222 COVID-19 vaccine. Study-wide results and limits: At baseline, just a handful of AZD1222 recipients tested seropositive. Vaccine-associated CD4 TCRs spanned spike, dominant at 160-218 and 743-854.

The V gene lost 2 bases and the J gene lost 4 bases, with 15 bases spanning the gap. The CDR3 sequence is 16 residues long. CDR1 and CDR2 (germline): SGHVS, FNYEAQ. Timing groups of about 4 and about 12 weeks for second doses were pooled. A note on this clone: Its antigen is not identified.

Profiled with immunoSEQ multiplex PCR; TCRdb holds only in-frame clones, not every one. The repertoire holds about 150,000 clones, with approximately 90% as singletons. Sequenced material: peripheral blood, taken 28 days after the second AZD1222 dose. This TCR came from an adult who received the AZD1222 COVID-19 vaccine. The chain couples TRBV7-6 to TRBJ1-5; the D gene is possibly TRBD1 (6 bases). The DNA for the CDR3 is TGTGCCAGCAGCTTACGGCAGGGGATGAGTAATCAGCCCCAGCATTTT. It encodes CASSLRQGMSNQPQHF.